The present TCR beta chain was sequenced within a study of blood T cell repertoires in COVID-19. CDR1 MNHEY and CDR2 SVGEGT come from the germline V gene. With 4 bases clipped from V and 4 bases from J, the junction kept 5 bases outside the gene matches. The CDR3 is 14 amino acids. Assay: immunoSEQ multiplex PCR; the TCRdb copy retains only in-frame clones and omits some. Here the sample spans 95,000 to 150,000 clones, 84% being singletons. Adults between about 18 and 95 years of age took part from fewer than 30 US areas. This receptor was identified in a woman aged 30 to 39 who had recovered from COVID-19. What was sequenced was PBMCs or T cells enriched from blood (not recorded which). The chain couples TRBV6-2 or TRBV6-3 to TRBJ2-7, with 9 bases fitting TRBD2. The CDR3: CASSFETSGYEQYF. For the CDR3, the DNA is TGTGCCAGCAGTTTCGAGACTAGCGGTTACGAGCAGTACTTC.